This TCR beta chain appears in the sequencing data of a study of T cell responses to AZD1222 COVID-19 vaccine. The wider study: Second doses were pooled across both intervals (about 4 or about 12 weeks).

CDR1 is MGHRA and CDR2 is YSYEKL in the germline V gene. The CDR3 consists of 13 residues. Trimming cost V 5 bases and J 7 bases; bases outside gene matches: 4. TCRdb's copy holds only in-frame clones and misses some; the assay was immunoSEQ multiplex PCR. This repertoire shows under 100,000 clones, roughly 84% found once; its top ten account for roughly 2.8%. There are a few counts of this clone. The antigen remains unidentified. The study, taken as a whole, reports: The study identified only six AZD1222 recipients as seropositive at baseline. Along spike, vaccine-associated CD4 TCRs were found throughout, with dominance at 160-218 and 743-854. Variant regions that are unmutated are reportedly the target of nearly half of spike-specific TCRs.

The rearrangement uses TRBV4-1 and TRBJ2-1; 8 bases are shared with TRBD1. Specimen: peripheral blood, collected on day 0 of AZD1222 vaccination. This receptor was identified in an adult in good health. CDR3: CASSYRQGNEQFF. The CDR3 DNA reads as TGCGCCAGCAGCTACCGACAGGGGAATGAGCAGTTCTTC.